The clone carrying this T cell receptor beta chain has a single count. The antigen is not known. This sample was taken from a study of cytomegalovirus exposure and HLA in healthy donors. Use of 60 Vbeta and 13 Jbeta primers characterized the PCR. How the authors handled the data: An analysis performed later counted roughly 80 million unique TCR beta chains (roughly 10 million of them shared). Data came from immunoSEQ multiplex PCR; TCRdb stores just in-frame clones and leaves some out. V and J calls and clone size are copied from that table; D and trimming were computed from the DNA. Found here are approximately 89,000 clones, 70% to 85% of them singletons; the top ten hold approximately 10%. Study-wide results and caveats: Apparent HLA restriction characterized most CMV-associated TCR beta chains in a later analysis. Diagnosis of cytomegalovirus status made by the classifier reportedly showed high specificity and sensitivity.

Sequenced sample: PBMCs. This TCR derives from a human donor in good health.

CDR3 loop: CSGTGGRRETQYF. The CDR3 region has the DNA TGCAGCGGGACCGGGGGGAGACGGGAGACCCAGTACTTC. This chain connects TRBV29-1 to TRBJ2-5, with 7 positions matching TRBD2. The trim removed 7 bases at V and 5 bases at J, leaving 10 bases unmatched. Germline V CDR1 and CDR2: SQVTM, ANQGSEA. The CDR3 sequence is 13 residues long.